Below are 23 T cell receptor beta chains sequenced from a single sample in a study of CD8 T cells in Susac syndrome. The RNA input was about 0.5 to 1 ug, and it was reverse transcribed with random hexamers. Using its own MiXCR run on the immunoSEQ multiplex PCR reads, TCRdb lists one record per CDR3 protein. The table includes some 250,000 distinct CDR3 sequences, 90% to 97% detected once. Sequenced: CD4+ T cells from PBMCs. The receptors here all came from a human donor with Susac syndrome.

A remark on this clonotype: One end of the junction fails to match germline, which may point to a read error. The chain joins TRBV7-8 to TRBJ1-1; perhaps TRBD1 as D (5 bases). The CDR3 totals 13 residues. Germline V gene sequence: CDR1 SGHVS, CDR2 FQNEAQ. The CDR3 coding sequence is TGTGCCAGCAGCTCCCGACAGAACGCTGAAGCTTTCTTT. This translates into CASSSRQNAEAFF. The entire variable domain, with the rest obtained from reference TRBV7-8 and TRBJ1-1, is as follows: GAGVSQSPRYKVAKRGQDVALRCDPISGHVSLFWYQQALGQGPEFLTYFQNEAQLDKSGLPSDRFFAERPEGSVSTLKIQRTQQEDSAVYLCASSSRQNAEAFFGQGTRLTVV.

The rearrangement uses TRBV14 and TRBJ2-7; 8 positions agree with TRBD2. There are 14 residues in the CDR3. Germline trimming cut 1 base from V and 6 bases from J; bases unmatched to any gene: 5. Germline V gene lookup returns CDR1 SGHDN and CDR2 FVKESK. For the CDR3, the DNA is TGTGCCAGCAGCCAAGTTCGCCTAGCGGGCGAGCAGTACTTC. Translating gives CASSQVRLAGEQYF.

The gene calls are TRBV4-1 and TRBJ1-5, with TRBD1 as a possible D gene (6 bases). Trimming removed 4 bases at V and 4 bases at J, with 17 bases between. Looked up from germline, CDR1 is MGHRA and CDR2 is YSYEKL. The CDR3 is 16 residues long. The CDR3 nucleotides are TGCGCCAGCAGCCGAGAGACAGGCGGGGAAAATCAGCCCCAGCATTTT. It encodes CASSRETGGENQPQHF.

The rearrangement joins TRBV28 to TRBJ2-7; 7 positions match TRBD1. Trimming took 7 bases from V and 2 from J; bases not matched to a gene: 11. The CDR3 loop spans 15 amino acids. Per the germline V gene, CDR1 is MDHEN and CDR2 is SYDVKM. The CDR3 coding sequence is TGTGCCAGCACCCCACAGGGGTTCAGGGCCTACGAGCAGTACTTC. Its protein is CASTPQGFRAYEQYF.

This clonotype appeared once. Written as DNA, the CDR3 is TGCAGCGTCCCCGGCGGGGGCAGGAGCACTGAAGCTTTCTTT. Amino acid sequence: CSVPGGGRSTEAFF. This chain links TRBV29-1 with TRBJ1-1; the D gene is possibly TRBD1 (6 bases). The CDR3 sequence is 14 residues long. Trimming took off 6 bases at V and 4 bases at J, with 18 bases between the two ends. Germline values: CDR1 SQVTM, CDR2 ANQGSEA.

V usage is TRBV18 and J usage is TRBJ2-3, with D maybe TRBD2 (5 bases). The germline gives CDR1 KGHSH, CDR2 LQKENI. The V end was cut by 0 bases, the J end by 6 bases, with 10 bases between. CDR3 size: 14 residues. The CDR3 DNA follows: TGTGCCAGCTCACCACCGTCGAGGGAGGATACGCAGTATTTT. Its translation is CASSPPSREDTQYF.

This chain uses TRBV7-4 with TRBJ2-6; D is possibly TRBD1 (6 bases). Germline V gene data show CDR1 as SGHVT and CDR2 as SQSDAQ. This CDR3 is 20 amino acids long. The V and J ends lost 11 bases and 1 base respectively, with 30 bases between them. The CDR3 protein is CAPRGETGFATGSGANVLTF. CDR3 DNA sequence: TGTGCCCCCCGAGGAGAGACAGGATTCGCGACTGGATCTGGGGCCAACGTCCTGACTTTC. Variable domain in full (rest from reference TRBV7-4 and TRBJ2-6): GAGVSQSPRYKVAKRGRDVALRCDSISGHVTLYWYRQTLGQGSEVLTYSQSDAQRDKSGRPSGRFSAERPERSVSTLKIQRTEQGDSAVYLCAPRGETGFATGSGANVLTFGAGSRLTVL.

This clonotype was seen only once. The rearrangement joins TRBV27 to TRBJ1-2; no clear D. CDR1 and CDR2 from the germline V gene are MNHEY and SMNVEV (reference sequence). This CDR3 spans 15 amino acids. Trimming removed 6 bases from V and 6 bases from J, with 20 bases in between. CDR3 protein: CASRTLGRLQNGYTF. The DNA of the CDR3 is TGTGCCAGCAGAACCCTTGGACGGCTGCAAAATGGCTACACCTTC.

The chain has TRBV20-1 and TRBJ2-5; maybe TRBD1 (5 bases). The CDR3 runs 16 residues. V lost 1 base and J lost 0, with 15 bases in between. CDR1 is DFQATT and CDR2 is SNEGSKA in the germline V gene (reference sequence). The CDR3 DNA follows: TGCAGTGCTAGAGTCACAGGACGGTCGTACCAAGAGACCCAGTACTTC. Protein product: CSARVTGRSYQETQYF.

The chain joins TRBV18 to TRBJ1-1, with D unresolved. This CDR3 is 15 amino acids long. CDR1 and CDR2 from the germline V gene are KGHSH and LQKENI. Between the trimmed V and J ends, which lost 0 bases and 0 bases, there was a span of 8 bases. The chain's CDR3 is CASSPPSQVNTEAFF. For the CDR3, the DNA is TGTGCCAGCTCACCACCGTCGCAGGTGAACACTGAAGCTTTCTTT.

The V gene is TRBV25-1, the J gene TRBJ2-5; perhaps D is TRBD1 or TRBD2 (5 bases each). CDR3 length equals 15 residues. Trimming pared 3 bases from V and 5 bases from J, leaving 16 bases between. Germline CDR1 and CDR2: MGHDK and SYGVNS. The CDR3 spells CASSEPRDGQETQYF. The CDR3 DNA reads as TGTGCCAGCAGTGAGCCCCGGGACGGGCAGGAGACCCAGTACTTC. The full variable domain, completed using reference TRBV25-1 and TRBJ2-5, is EADIYQTPRYLVIGTGKKITLECSQTMGHDKMYWYQQDPGMELHLIHYSYGVNSTEKGDLSSESTVSRIRTEHFPLTLESARPSHTSQYLCASSEPRDGQETQYFGPGTRLLVL.

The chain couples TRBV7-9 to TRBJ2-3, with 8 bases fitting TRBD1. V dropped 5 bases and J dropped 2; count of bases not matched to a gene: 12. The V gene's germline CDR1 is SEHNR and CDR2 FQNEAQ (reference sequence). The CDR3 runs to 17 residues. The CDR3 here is CASSPQNRDRFTDTQYF. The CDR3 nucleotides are TGTGCCAGCAGCCCGCAGAACCGGGACAGGTTCACAGATACGCAGTATTTT.

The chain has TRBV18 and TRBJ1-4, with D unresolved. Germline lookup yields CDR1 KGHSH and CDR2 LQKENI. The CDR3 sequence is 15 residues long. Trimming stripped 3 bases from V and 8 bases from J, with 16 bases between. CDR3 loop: CASSPQPVVEEKLFF. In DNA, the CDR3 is TGTGCCAGCTCACCCCAGCCAGTCGTGGAGGAAAAACTGTTTTTT. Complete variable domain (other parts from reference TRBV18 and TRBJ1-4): NAGVMQNPRHLVRRRGQEARLRCSPMKGHSHVYWYRQLPEEGLKFMVYLQKENIIDESGMPKERFSAEFPKEGPSILRIQQVVRGDSAAYFCASSPQPVVEEKLFFGSGTQLSVL.

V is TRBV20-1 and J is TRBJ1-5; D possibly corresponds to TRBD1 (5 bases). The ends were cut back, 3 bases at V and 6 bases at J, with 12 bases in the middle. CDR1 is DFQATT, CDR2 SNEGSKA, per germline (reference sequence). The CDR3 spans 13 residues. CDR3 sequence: CSASDPRGQPQHF. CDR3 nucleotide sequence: TGCAGTGCTAGTGATCCAAGGGGTCAGCCCCAGCATTTT.

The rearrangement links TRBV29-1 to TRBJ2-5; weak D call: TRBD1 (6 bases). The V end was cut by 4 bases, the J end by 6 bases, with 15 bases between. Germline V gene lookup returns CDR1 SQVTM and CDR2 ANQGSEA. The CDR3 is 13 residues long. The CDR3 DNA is TGCAGCGTTGGAAAGGGCCAGGGGAAGACCCAGTACTTC. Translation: CSVGKGQGKTQYF.

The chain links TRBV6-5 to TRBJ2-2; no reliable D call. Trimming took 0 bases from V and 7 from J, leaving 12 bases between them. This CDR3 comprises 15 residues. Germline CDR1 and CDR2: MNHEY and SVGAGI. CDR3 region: CASSYSPAKDGELFF. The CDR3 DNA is TGTGCCAGCAGTTACTCGCCAGCCAAGGACGGGGAGCTGTTTTTT.

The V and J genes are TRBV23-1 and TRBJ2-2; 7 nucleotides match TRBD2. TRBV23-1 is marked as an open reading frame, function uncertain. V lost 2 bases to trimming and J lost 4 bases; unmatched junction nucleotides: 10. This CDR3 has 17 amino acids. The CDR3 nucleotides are TGCGCCAGCAGTCAACATGTATCGGGGGGTAGCACCGGGGAGCTGTTTTTT. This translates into CASSQHVSGGSTGELFF.

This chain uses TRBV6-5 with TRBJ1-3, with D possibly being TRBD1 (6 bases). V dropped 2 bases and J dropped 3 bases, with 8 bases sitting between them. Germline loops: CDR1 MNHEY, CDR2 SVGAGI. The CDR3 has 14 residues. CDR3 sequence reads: CASSYQGYGNTIYF. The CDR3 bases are TGTGCCAGCAGTTACCAGGGGTATGGAAACACCATATATTTT.

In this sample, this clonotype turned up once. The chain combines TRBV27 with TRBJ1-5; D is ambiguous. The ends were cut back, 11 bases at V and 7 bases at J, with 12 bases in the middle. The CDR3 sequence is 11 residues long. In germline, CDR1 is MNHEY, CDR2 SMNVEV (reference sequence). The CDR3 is CAAGPAQPQHF. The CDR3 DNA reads TGTGCCGCAGGACCGGCACAGCCCCAGCATTTT.

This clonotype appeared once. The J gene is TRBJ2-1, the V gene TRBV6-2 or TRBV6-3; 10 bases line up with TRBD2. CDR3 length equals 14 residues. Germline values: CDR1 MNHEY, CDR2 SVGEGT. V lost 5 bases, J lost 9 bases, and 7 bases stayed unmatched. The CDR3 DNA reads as TGTGCCAGCAGTGTTGGCTCTAGCGGGAGTGAGCAGTTCTTC. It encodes CASSVGSSGSEQFF.

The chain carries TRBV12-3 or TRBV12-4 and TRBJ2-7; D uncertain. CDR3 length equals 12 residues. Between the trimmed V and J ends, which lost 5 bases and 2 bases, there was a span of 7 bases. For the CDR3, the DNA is TGTGCCAGCAGTGAATCTACCTACGAGCAGTACTTC. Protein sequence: CASSESTYEQYF.

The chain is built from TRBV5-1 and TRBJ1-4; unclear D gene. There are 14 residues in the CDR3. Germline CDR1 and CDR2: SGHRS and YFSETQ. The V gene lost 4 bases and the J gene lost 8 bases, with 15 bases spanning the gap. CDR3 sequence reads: CASSVRGPPEKLFF. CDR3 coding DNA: TGCGCCAGCAGCGTTCGTGGACCACCGGAAAAACTGTTTTTT. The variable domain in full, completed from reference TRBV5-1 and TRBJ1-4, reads KAGVTQTPRYLIKTRGQQVTLSCSPISGHRSVSWYQQTPGQGLQFLFEYFSETQRNKGNFPGRFSGRQFSNSRSEMNVSTLELGDSALYLCASSVRGPPEKLFFGSGTQLSVL.

CDR3 sequence reads: CSVGGVGEQYF. CDR3 nucleotide sequence: TGCAGCGTTGGCGGGGTAGGAGAGCAGTACTTC. This sequence joins TRBV29-1 and TRBJ2-7, with TRBD2 as a possible D gene (6 bases). The CDR3 runs to 11 residues. Germline assignment: CDR1 SQVTM and CDR2 ANQGSEA. Trimming removed 4 bases at V and 7 bases at J, with 11 bases between.